A single sample is the source of the 14 T cell receptor beta chains below, sequenced in a study of blood T cells in healthy people across ages (dated by TCRdb to the mid-2010s). The library came from 5' RACE. Sequencing instrument: Illumina HiSeq 2500. The second PCR ran for roughly 7 to 11 cycles and used a J-beta primer mix along with a sample-barcoded 5' primer. TCRdb trimmed public reads at Q25 via fastp, called clones via MiXCR and kept in-frame beta chains. All rows with the same CDR3 protein become a single entry with the most common DNA and genes. This sample comprises some 1.5 million distinct CDR3 sequences, about 42% of them detected only once. The leading ten clones occupy roughly 3.7% of the sample. Sequenced input: blood. These receptors originate from a woman younger than 35 in good health.

In this sample, this clonotype turned up many times. The rearrangement joins TRBV12-3 or TRBV12-4 to TRBJ2-7, with unresolved D. Trimming removed 4 bases from V and 4 bases from J, with 11 bases in between. The CDR3 has 13 amino acids. The CDR3 DNA sequence: TGTGCCAGCAGTTCTGGCAGAACTTACGAGCAGTACTTC. It specifies CASSSGRTYEQYF.

V and J are TRBV20-1 and TRBJ1-2; D call uncertain. The germline V and J ends were trimmed by 5 bases and 4 bases, with 11 bases remaining between them. This CDR3 comprises 12 residues. Germline V gene lookup returns CDR1 DFQATT and CDR2 SNEGSKA (reference sequence). The CDR3 spells CSAVGDRYGYTF. In DNA, the CDR3 is TGCAGTGCTGTGGGCGATCGCTATGGCTACACCTTC.

The V gene is TRBV20-1, the J gene TRBJ2-7; the match to TRBD1 covers 7 bases. The CDR3 loop spans 14 amino acids. The V and J ends lost 4 bases and 5 bases, in that order; junction bases with no gene match: 11. Germline loops: CDR1 DFQATT, CDR2 SNEGSKA (reference sequence). CDR3 in amino acids: CSAIPSTGTHEQYF. DNA of the CDR3: TGCAGTGCTATCCCGTCGACAGGGACCCACGAGCAGTACTTC.

This clonotype has just a few counts. The rearrangement joins TRBV20-1 to TRBJ1-2; D may be TRBD1 (6 bases). CDR3 size: 13 residues. V lost 5 bases to trimming and J lost 8 bases, with 18 bases between them. The germline V gene has CDR1 DFQATT and CDR2 SNEGSKA (reference sequence). The CDR3, as DNA: TGCAGTGCTCATGGCGGGACAAGTTACGGCTACACCTTC. This translates into CSAHGGTSYGYTF.

The chain couples TRBV20-1 to TRBJ1-2, with D possibly being TRBD1 (6 bases). V lost 1 base and J lost 8, with 23 bases in between. The CDR3 runs 16 residues. Germline V gene data show CDR1 as DFQATT and CDR2 as SNEGSKA (reference sequence). This chain's CDR3 is CSARAYSGTPFGGYTF. The DNA for the CDR3 is TGCAGTGCTAGAGCCTACTCCGGGACACCCTTCGGGGGCTACACCTTC.

This clonotype occurred a few times. V gene TRBV7-2 combines with J gene TRBJ2-5; D is perhaps TRBD1 or TRBD2 (5 bases each). The germline CDR1 and CDR2 sequences are SGHTA and FQGNSA. This CDR3 region has 13 residues. V lost 5 bases to trimming and J lost 11 bases, with 18 bases between them. CDR3 amino acids: CASSPEWGLEQYF. The CDR3 coding sequence is TGTGCCAGCAGCCCAGAGTGGGGGTTAGAGCAGTACTTC.

This clonotype came up a few times. The V and J genes are TRBV10-3 and TRBJ2-1; 8 bases are a match to TRBD2. The CDR3 contains 18 residues. CDR1 ENHRY and CDR2 SYGVKD come from the germline V gene. Unmatched junction bases numbered 11, after V lost 2 bases and J lost 2 bases. The CDR3, as DNA: TGTGCCATCAGTGAGATGGGGCTAGCGGGTCTCCCCTACAATGAGCAGTTCTTC. Translated: CAISEMGLAGLPYNEQFF.

This clonotype was seen only a few times. The chain has TRBV20-1 and TRBJ2-2; no clear D gene. With 0 bases removed from V and 5 bases from J, the gap between germline ends came to 4 bases. Per germline, CDR1 DFQATT and CDR2 SNEGSKA (reference sequence). This CDR3 is built from 12 residues. CDR3 in amino acids: CSAREGTGELFF. CDR3 nucleotide sequence: TGCAGTGCTAGAGAAGGTACCGGGGAGCTGTTTTTT.

The chain links TRBV7-2 to TRBJ1-2, with TRBD1 as a possible D gene (6 bases). The CDR3 is 16 residues long. Deletions cut 3 bases from V and 4 bases from J, with 18 bases between. Germline CDR1 is SGHTA and CDR2 is FQGNSA. The CDR3 sequence: CASSFGPFSGVYGYTF. The CDR3 region has the DNA TGTGCCAGCAGCTTTGGACCCTTTTCAGGGGTCTATGGCTACACCTTC.

This chain uses TRBV27 with TRBJ2-2; unclear D gene. Per germline, CDR1 MNHEY and CDR2 SMNVEV (reference sequence). V was shortened by 6 bases and J by 0 bases, with 5 bases between the two germline ends. CDR3 length equals 13 residues. This CDR3 is CASRQANTGELFF. Written as DNA, the CDR3 is TGTGCCAGCAGGCAGGCGAACACCGGGGAGCTGTTTTTT.

This clonotype was counted a few times. J is TRBJ2-1 and V is TRBV12-3 or TRBV12-4, with TRBD1 matching over 7 bases. V lost 6 bases, J lost 5 bases, and 7 bases stayed unmatched. This CDR3 is built from 14 residues. CDR3 in DNA: TGTGCCAGCAGCCTGGGACAGATGAACAATGAGCAGTTCTTC. This translates into CASSLGQMNNEQFF.

V is TRBV29-1 and J is TRBJ1-5; D remains unclear. V lost 6 bases and J lost 2, with 8 bases in between. CDR3 length: 12 amino acids. Germline lookup yields CDR1 SQVTM and CDR2 ANQGSEA. CDR3 coding DNA: TGCAGCGTGCGGTATGGCAATCAGCCCCAGCATTTT. Protein sequence: CSVRYGNQPQHF.

The rearrangement uses TRBV6-2 or TRBV6-3 and TRBJ2-4; D is ambiguous. The J call is in doubt because the DNA end fits TRBJ2-7 better. The CDR3 covers 13 residues. Germline CDR1 and CDR2: MNHEY and SVGEGT. CDR3 coding DNA: TGTGCCAGCAGTTCTCCCCTTCTGTTCGAGCAGTACTTC. Its translation: CASSSPLLFEQYF.

Turning to this clonotype: Because it lacks the conserved phenylalanine or tryptophan at the end, this CDR3 is likely a read error. This rearrangement joins TRBV9 to TRBJ2-1; either TRBD1 or TRBD2 may fit D (5 bases each). The CDR3 spans 16 residues. Germline lookup yields CDR1 SGDLS and CDR2 YYNGEE. Trimming removed 5 bases from V and 5 bases from J, with 20 bases in between. CDR3 sequence (DNA): TGTGCCAGCAGGGACCCAGGGTTACTAGATCACAATGAGCAGTTCCTC. This codes for CASRDPGLLDHNEQFL.